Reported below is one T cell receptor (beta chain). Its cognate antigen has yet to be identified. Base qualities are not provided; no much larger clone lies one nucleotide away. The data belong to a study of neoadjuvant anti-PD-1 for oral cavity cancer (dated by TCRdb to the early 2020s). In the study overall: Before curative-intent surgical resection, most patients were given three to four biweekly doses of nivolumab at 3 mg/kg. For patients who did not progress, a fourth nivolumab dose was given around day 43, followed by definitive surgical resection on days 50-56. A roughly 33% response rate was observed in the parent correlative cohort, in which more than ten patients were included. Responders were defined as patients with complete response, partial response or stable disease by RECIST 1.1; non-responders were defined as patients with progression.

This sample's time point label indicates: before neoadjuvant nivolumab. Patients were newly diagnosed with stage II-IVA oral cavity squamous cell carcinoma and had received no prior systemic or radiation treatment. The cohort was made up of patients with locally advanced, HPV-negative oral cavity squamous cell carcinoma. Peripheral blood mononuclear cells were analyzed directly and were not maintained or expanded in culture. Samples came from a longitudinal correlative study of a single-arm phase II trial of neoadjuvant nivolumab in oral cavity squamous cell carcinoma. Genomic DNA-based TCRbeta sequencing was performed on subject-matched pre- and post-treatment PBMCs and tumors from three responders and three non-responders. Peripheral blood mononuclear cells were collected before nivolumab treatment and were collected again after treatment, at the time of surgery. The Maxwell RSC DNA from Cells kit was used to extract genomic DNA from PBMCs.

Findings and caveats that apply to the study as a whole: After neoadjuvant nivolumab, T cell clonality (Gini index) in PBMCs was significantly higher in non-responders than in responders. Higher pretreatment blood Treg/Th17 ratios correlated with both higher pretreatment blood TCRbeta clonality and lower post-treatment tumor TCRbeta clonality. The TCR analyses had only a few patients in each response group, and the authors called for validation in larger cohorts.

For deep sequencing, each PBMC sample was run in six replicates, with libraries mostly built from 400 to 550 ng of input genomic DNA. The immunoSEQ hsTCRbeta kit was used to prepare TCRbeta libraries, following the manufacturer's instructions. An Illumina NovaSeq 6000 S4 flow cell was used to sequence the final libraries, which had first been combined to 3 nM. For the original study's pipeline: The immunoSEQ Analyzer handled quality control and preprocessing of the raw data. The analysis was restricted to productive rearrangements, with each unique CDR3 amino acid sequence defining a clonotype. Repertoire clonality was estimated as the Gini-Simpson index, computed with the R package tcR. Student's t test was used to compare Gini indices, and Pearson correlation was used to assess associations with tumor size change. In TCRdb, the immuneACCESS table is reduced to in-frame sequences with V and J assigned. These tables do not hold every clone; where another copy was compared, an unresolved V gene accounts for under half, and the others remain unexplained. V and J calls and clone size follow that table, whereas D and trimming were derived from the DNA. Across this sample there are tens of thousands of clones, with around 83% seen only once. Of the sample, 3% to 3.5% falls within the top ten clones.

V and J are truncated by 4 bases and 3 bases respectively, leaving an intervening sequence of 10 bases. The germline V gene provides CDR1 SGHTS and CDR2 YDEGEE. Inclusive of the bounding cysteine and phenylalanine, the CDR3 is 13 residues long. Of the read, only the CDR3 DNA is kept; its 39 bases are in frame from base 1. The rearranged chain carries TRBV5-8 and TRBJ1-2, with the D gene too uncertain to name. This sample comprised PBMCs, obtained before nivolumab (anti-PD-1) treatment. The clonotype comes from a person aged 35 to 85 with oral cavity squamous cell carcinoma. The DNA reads TGTGCCAGCAGCACATTTTCGGACTATGGCTACACCTTC. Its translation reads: CASSTFSDYGYTF. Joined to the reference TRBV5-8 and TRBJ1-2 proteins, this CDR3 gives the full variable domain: EAGVTQSPTHLIKTRGQQATLRCSPISGHTSVYWYQQALGLGLQFLLWYDEGEERNRGNFPPRFSGRQFPNYSSELNVNALELEDSALYLCASSTFSDYGYTFGSGTRLTVV.